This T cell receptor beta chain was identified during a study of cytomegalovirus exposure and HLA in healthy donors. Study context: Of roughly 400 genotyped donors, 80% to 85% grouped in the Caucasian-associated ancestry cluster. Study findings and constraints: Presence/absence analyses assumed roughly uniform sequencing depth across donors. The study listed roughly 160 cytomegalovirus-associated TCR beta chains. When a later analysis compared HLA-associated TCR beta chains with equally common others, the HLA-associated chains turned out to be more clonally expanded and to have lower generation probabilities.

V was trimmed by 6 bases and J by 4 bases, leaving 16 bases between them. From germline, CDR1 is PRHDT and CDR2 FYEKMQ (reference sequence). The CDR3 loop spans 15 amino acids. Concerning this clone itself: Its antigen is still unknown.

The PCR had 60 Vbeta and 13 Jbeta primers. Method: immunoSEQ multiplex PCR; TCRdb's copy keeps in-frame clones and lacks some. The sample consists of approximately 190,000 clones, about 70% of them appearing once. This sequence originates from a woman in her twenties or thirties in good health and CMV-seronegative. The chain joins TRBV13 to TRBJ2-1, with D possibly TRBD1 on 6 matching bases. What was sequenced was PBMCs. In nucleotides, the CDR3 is TGTGCCAGCAGGGAGCGGACAGAGACATACAATGAGCAGTTCTTC. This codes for CASRERTETYNEQFF.